These 28 T cell receptor beta chains share one sample of origin, sequenced in a study of blood T cells in healthy people across ages. Sample-barcoded 5' priming and a J-beta primer mix drove a second PCR of about 6 to 11 cycles. One entry per CDR3 protein, called by TCRdb with MiXCR from the 5' RACE reads. The repertoire has about 680,000 distinct CDR3 sequences, around 45% of them found once; the top ten carry under 35%. Sequenced sample: blood. The receptor source for this set is a woman aged 55-69 years in good health.

The V gene is TRBV9, the J gene TRBJ2-5, with 10 bases lining up with TRBD1. The end of the DNA aligns better with TRBJ2-7, so the J call may be wrong. The CDR3 has 15 residues. Germline values: CDR1 SGDLS, CDR2 YYNGEE. The DNA of the CDR3 is TGTGCCAGCAGCGGAGAGACAGGGGGCATCTACGAGCAGTACTTC. Its protein product is CASSGETGGIYEQYF.

This chain connects TRBV28 to TRBJ1-6; 7 nucleotides agree with TRBD1. J gave up 7 bases and V 7 bases, and 7 bases lay outside the gene matches. Germline CDR1 and CDR2: MDHEN and SYDVKM. The CDR3 length is 14 residues. The CDR3 sequence is CASTLRGRNSPLHF. CDR3 sequence (DNA): TGTGCCAGCACCCTGAGGGGGCGCAATTCACCCCTCCACTTT.

The gene calls are TRBV28 and TRBJ2-7; D tentatively fits TRBD1 or TRBD2 (5 bases each). V shed 11 bases and J shed 3 bases, with 14 bases lying between them. In germline, CDR1 is MDHEN, CDR2 SYDVKM. The length of the CDR3 is 12 residues. The CDR3 region has the DNA TGTGCCTCCGCCGAGGGGAGCTACGAGCAGTACTTC. Protein: CASAEGSYEQYF.

This clonotype occurred many times. This chain joins TRBV2 and TRBJ2-2; 11 positions match TRBD2. The germline V gene encodes CDR1 SNHLY and CDR2 FYNNEI. V was clipped by 5 bases and J by 0 bases; unmatched bases: 2. This CDR3 has 16 residues. In DNA form, the CDR3 reads TGTGCCAGCAGTCAGGGACTAGCGGCGAACACCGGGGAGCTGTTTTTT. Translation: CASSQGLAANTGELFF. The whole variable domain, remainder taken from reference TRBV2 and TRBJ2-2, is EPEVTQTPSHQVTQMGQEVILRCVPISNHLYFYWYRQILGQKVEFLVSFYNNEISEKSEIFDDQFSVERPDGSNFTLKIRSTKLEDSAMYFCASSQGLAANTGELFFGEGSRLTVL.

This clonotype was picked up a small number of times. V usage is TRBV10-3 and J usage is TRBJ2-7, with TRBD1 identical over 11 bases. With 10 bases clipped from V and 2 bases from J, the junction kept 7 bases outside the gene matches. CDR3 size: 14 residues. Per germline, CDR1 ENHRY and CDR2 SYGVKD. CDR3 bases: TGTGCCAGTGGACCGGGACAGGGGGCCTACGAGCAGTACTTC. It encodes CASGPGQGAYEQYF.

The gene calls are TRBV18 and TRBJ2-5; D unresolved. CDR3 length equals 13 residues. Germline CDR1 and CDR2: KGHSH and LQKENI. The V end lost 2 bases, the J end lost 5 bases, and 9 bases lay between the germline ends. CDR3 in amino acids: CASSPTDPETQYF. DNA for the CDR3: TGTGCCAGCTCACCAACAGATCCCGAGACCCAGTACTTC.

This clonotype was counted between two and nine times. The rearrangement links TRBV7-2 to TRBJ2-7; maybe TRBD2 (6 bases). CDR3 length: 15 amino acids. The germline V gene encodes CDR1 SGHTA and CDR2 FQGNSA. The V and J ends lost 4 bases and 3 bases respectively, with 16 bases between them. CDR3 nucleotide sequence: TGTGCCAGCAGCTCAACCTTGGGGGGAGGCTACGAGCAGTACTTC. Translating it yields CASSSTLGGGYEQYF.

This sequence joins TRBV10-3 and TRBJ2-2, with a tentative D call TRBD1 (5 bases). The CDR3 spans 16 residues. V lost 0 bases to trimming and J lost 6 bases, with 14 bases between them. The germline V gene has CDR1 ENHRY and CDR2 SYGVKD. In nucleotides, the CDR3 is TGTGCCATCAGTGAGTCGTCCCTACAGGCGTCCGGGGAGCTGTTTTTT. It codes for CAISESSLQASGELFF.

This clonotype has a handful of counts. The rearrangement uses TRBV18 and TRBJ2-1; 12 nucleotides match TRBD1. The CDR3 sequence is 17 residues long. Germline CDR1 KGHSH, CDR2 LQKENI. With 2 bases clipped from V and 6 bases from J, the junction kept 8 bases outside the gene matches. CDR3 nucleotide sequence: TGTGCCAGCTCACCAAACCCCGGGACAGGGGGCATCAATGAGCAGTTCTTC. This encodes CASSPNPGTGGINEQFF.

V and J are TRBV28 and TRBJ2-7; D gene ambiguous. The V end lost 7 bases, the J end lost 5 bases, and 18 bases lay between the germline ends. This CDR3 has 14 residues. CDR1 is MDHEN and CDR2 is SYDVKM in the germline V gene. CDR3 in DNA: TGTGCCAGCATCTCGGCAGCTGGTACGGACGAGCAGTACTTC. Translated, it gives CASISAAGTDEQYF.

In this sample, this clonotype turned up once. The CDR3 loop is CSAREPPSSGGTDTQYF. CDR3 sequence (DNA): TGCAGTGCTAGAGAACCCCCATCTAGCGGAGGCACAGATACGCAGTATTTT. V is TRBV20-1 and J is TRBJ2-3; 7 bases match TRBD2. V lost 0 bases, J lost 1 base, and 10 bases stayed unmatched. The germline V gene encodes CDR1 DFQATT and CDR2 SNEGSKA (reference sequence). The CDR3 consists of 17 residues.

The sample holds a few counts of this clonotype. The chain recombines TRBV7-2 with TRBJ2-3; D might be TRBD2 (6 bases). The germline gives CDR1 SGHTA, CDR2 FQGNSA. The CDR3 has 13 residues. V lost 6 bases and J lost 8, with 15 bases in between. DNA of the CDR3: TGTGCCAGCAGAAAGCGGGCCGAGGGTACGCAGTATTTT. It is translated as CASRKRAEGTQYF. The entire variable domain, with the rest obtained from reference TRBV7-2 and TRBJ2-3, is as follows: GAGVSQSPSNKVTEKGKDVELRCDPISGHTALYWYRQSLGQGLEFLIYFQGNSAPDKSGLPSDRFSAERTGGSVSTLTIQRTQQEDSAVYLCASRKRAEGTQYFGPGTRLTVL.

The J gene is TRBJ1-1, the V gene TRBV9; 7 bases fit TRBD1. The germline CDR1 and CDR2 sequences are SGDLS and YYNGEE. Trimming took 2 bases from V and 5 from J; bases not matched to a gene: 3. The CDR3 consists of 13 residues. CDR3 sequence: CASSVTGRTEAFF. The CDR3 DNA reads as TGTGCCAGCAGCGTGACAGGGCGAACTGAAGCTTTCTTT.

The V gene is TRBV7-2, the J gene TRBJ2-3; D is uncertain. V was clipped by 2 bases and J by 6 bases, with 9 bases between them. The CDR3 runs to 13 residues. Germline CDR1 is SGHTA and CDR2 is FQGNSA. The CDR3 DNA sequence: TGTGCCAGCAGCTTAAGTGTCCCGGATACGCAGTATTTT. Translated: CASSLSVPDTQYF.

Of note for this clonotype: A much larger clone differs by one base, so this may be a read error. The gene calls are TRBV6-2 or TRBV6-3 and TRBJ2-5; TRBD2 matches 10 bases. The CDR3 covers 15 residues. Trimming took 6 bases from V and 11 from J; bases not matched to a gene: 15. Looked up from germline, CDR1 is MNHEY and CDR2 is SVGEGT. DNA for the CDR3: TGTGCCAGCAGCTCCGCTAGCGGGAGTCTTGATGAGCAGTACTTC. Encoded protein: CASSSASGSLDEQYF.

J is TRBJ2-7 and V is TRBV28; 7 bases are shared with TRBD1. The junction had 6 bases not matched to a gene; V was cut back by 2 bases and J by 2 bases. This CDR3 comprises 15 residues. The germline CDR1 and CDR2 sequences are MDHEN and SYDVKM. CDR3 in amino acids: CASSLIGTVTYEQYF. The CDR3 DNA follows: TGTGCCAGCAGTTTAATTGGGACAGTGACCTACGAGCAGTACTTC.

The chain couples TRBV9 to TRBJ2-1; D is possibly TRBD1 (5 bases). The CDR3 is 13 residues long. V gave up 1 base and J gave up 7 bases, with 9 bases separating them. CDR1 is SGDLS, CDR2 YYNGEE, per germline. Written as DNA, the CDR3 is TGTGCCAGCAGCGTACAGGGAATGAATGAGCAGTTCTTC. Translating it yields CASSVQGMNEQFF.

This clonotype was seen repeatedly, ten times or more. The V and J genes are TRBV28 and TRBJ2-1; D unclear. V was cut by 2 bases and J by 9 bases, with 5 bases left in between. The CDR3 loop spans 11 amino acids. Germline CDR1 MDHEN, CDR2 SYDVKM. In nucleotides, the CDR3 is TGTGCCAGCAGTTTACGAGGTGAGCAGTTCTTC. Its protein product is CASSLRGEQFF.

The chain employs TRBV20-1 and TRBJ2-5, with D possibly matching TRBD1 (7 bases). Germline V gene lookup returns CDR1 DFQATT and CDR2 SNEGSKA (reference sequence). The V end was cut by 6 bases, the J end by 5 bases, with 13 bases between. The CDR3 sequence is 12 residues long. The CDR3 DNA reads TGCAGTGCCAGCAGGGGGGCCGAGACCCAGTACTTC. Amino acids: CSASRGAETQYF.

The CDR3 reads CASSPGGGPKNIQYF. CDR3 sequence (DNA): TGTGCCAGCTCACCGGGCGGGGGTCCCAAAAACATTCAGTACTTC. The chain links TRBV18 to TRBJ2-4, with TRBD2 matching over 7 bases. The J segment lost 2 bases and the V segment lost 3 bases, leaving 4 bases of the junction unmatched. Germline lookup yields CDR1 KGHSH and CDR2 LQKENI. CDR3 size: 15 residues.

This clonotype was seen only a few times. The V call is TRBV4-2, the J call TRBJ1-2; TRBD1 matches at 7 bases. Germline lookup yields CDR1 LGHNA and CDR2 YNFKEQ. CDR3 length equals 15 residues. V lost 0 bases to trimming and J lost 2 bases; unmatched junction nucleotides: 3. The CDR3, as DNA: TGTGCCAGCAGCCAAGAACCACAGGGGAACTATGGCTACACCTTC. Amino acids: CASSQEPQGNYGYTF.

The chain joins TRBV20-1 to TRBJ1-6; perhaps TRBD1 as D (5 bases). CDR1 is DFQATT, CDR2 SNEGSKA, per germline (reference sequence). The CDR3 consists of 16 residues. Trimming took 1 base from V and 0 from J, leaving 10 bases between them. The CDR3 sequence: CSARGQGTSYNSPLHF. For the CDR3, the DNA is TGCAGTGCTAGAGGGCAGGGAACCTCCTATAATTCACCCCTCCACTTT.

This clonotype has at least ten counts. This chain links TRBV14 with TRBJ2-7, with 8 bases identical to TRBD1. Trimming removed 4 bases from V and 3 bases from J; junction bases left unmatched: 8. The CDR3 covers 15 residues. The V gene's germline CDR1 is SGHDN and CDR2 FVKESK. CDR3 amino acids: CASSLTGTGLYEQYF. DNA of the CDR3: TGTGCCAGCAGCCTTACCGGGACAGGCCTCTACGAGCAGTACTTC.

This clonotype was observed a handful of times. This sequence joins TRBV5-6 and TRBJ1-5, with TRBD1 matching over 10 bases. The CDR3 runs to 15 residues. CDR1 is SGHDT, CDR2 YYEEEE, per germline. The trim removed 4 bases at V and 5 bases at J, leaving 6 bases unmatched. The CDR3 DNA sequence: TGTGCCAGCAGCCGGGGACAGGGGACATATCAGCCCCAGCATTTT. Amino acid sequence: CASSRGQGTYQPQHF. The complete variable domain, with remaining parts taken from reference TRBV5-6 and TRBJ1-5, reads DAGVTQSPTHLIKTRGQQVTLRCSPKSGHDTVSWYQQALGQGPQFIFQYYEEEERQRGNFPDRFSGHQFPNYSSELNVNALLLGDSALYLCASSRGQGTYQPQHFGDGTRLSIL.

J is TRBJ1-5 and V is TRBV20-1; maybe TRBD1 (5 bases). The germline V gene encodes CDR1 DFQATT and CDR2 SNEGSKA (reference sequence). With 5 bases removed from V and 1 base from J, the gap between germline ends came to 9 bases. The CDR3 covers 13 residues. The CDR3 nucleotides are TGCAGTGCTGCCCGGGGCAGCAATCAGCCCCAGCATTTT. Encoded protein: CSAARGSNQPQHF.

This chain joins TRBV6-6 and TRBJ2-7, with D possibly being TRBD2 (5 bases). From germline, CDR1 is MNHNY and CDR2 SVGAGI (reference sequence). The CDR3 contains 16 residues. Trimming pared 8 bases from V and 2 bases from J, leaving 22 bases between. CDR3 in DNA: TGTGCCAGCGCCGACGAGCGGCGGGCCCGGACCTACGAGCAGTACTTC. This translates into CASADERRARTYEQYF.

V is TRBV27 and J is TRBJ2-6, with no clear D. Germline CDR1 reads MNHEY; CDR2 reads SMNVEV (reference sequence). This CDR3 has 16 residues. Trimming removed 2 bases from V and 4 bases from J, with 12 bases in between. CDR3 sequence reads: CASSLPPTRGANVLTF. CDR3 nucleotides: TGTGCCAGCAGTTTACCCCCAACTCGAGGGGCCAACGTCCTGACTTTC. The complete variable domain, with remaining parts taken from reference TRBV27 and TRBJ2-6, reads EAQVTQNPRYLITVTGKKLTVTCSQNMNHEYMSWYRQDPGLGLRQIYYSMNVEVTDKGDVPEGYKVSRKEKRNFPLILESPSPNQTSLYFCASSLPPTRGANVLTFGAGSRLTVL.

This clonotype was detected only a few times. The chain uses TRBV7-2 and TRBJ2-1; unclear D gene. The CDR3 totals 15 residues. In germline, CDR1 is SGHTA, CDR2 FQGNSA. V was trimmed by 4 bases and J by 5 bases, leaving 15 bases between them. The chain's CDR3 is CASSCSRTTNNEQFF. CDR3 sequence (DNA): TGTGCCAGCAGCTGTAGCAGGACGACCAACAATGAGCAGTTCTTC.